This T cell receptor beta chain was recorded in a study of blood T cell repertoires in COVID-19. The protocol was immunoSEQ multiplex PCR, while the TCRdb copy is restricted to in-frame clones and leaves out a portion. This sample has roughly 200,000 clones; approximately 86% occur once, and the top ten carry about 4.5%. V lost 3 bases and J 9 bases, leaving 10 bases between the germline ends. The length of the CDR3 is 12 residues. Looked up from germline, CDR1 is KGHDR and CDR2 is SFDVKD. The origin of this receptor is a woman aged 25 to 45 who had been exposed to COVID-19. The V call is TRBV24-1, the J call TRBJ1-1, with D perhaps matching TRBD1 (5 bases). Sequencing was performed on PBMCs or T cells enriched from blood (not recorded which). The CDR3 here is CATSDDQGKAFF. In DNA, the CDR3 is TGTGCCACCAGTGATGATCAGGGAAAAGCTTTCTTT.